One and the same sample provided the 23 T cell receptor beta chains below, sequenced in a study of regulatory T cells in long-lasting Graves disease. Building of the TCR beta libraries involved iRepertoire HTBI primers and Arm-PCR of CDR3 regions. TCRdb called the multiplex PCR reads again in MiXCR, with one record for every CDR3 protein. The sample carries roughly 350,000 distinct CDR3 sequences, approximately 15% recorded once. The time point is: newly diagnosed GD, antithyroid drugs for less than 3 months. Extracted RNA from PBMCs served as the source of the TCR library. This sample also appeared in a second study, on T cells in Graves' hyperthyroidism and ophthalmopathy.

Sample: peripheral blood mononuclear cells (PBMCs), taken at new diagnosis, from a patient treated with antithyroid drugs. The source of these receptors is a middle-aged man with Graves disease.

The chain carries TRBV6-9 and TRBJ2-1; tentatively, D is TRBD1 (6 bases). Between the trimmed V and J ends, which lost 4 bases and 0 bases, there was a span of 10 bases. The CDR3 extends over 15 amino acids. Germline V lookup: CDR1 MNHGY, CDR2 SVAAGI. DNA for the CDR3: TGTGCCAGCAGTTCCCAAGGGGGCTCCTACAATGAGCAGTTCTTC. It specifies CASSSQGGSYNEQFF.

This clonotype was counted ten times or more. The rearrangement links TRBV2 to TRBJ1-4, with no clear D. V lost 2 bases to trimming and J lost 7 bases, with 11 bases between them. The V gene's germline CDR1 is SNHLY and CDR2 FYNNEI. CDR3 length: 14 amino acids. DNA of the CDR3: TGTGCCAGCAGTGAAATCCTACGGGGTGAAAAACTGTTTTTT. Translation gives CASSEILRGEKLFF.

Many counts were recorded for this clonotype. The rearrangement links TRBV30 to TRBJ2-3; D might be TRBD2 (5 bases). Germline-derived CDR1 and CDR2 are GTSNPN and SVGIG (reference sequence). V was pared by 2 bases and J by 1 base, with 10 bases between. This CDR3 is 14 amino acids long. CDR3 coding DNA: TGTGCCTGGAGTAGGGCAGCGGGCACAGATACGCAGTATTTT. Protein sequence: CAWSRAAGTDTQYF.

This clonotype is categorized as medium-sized. The chain couples TRBV9 to TRBJ1-5; D not resolved. Trimming pared 5 bases from V and 5 bases from J, leaving 23 bases between. The CDR3 consists of 17 residues. Germline values: CDR1 SGDLS, CDR2 YYNGEE. The CDR3 reads CASSAPLVRSQDQPQHF. The CDR3 bases are TGTGCCAGCAGTGCCCCCTTAGTCAGGAGCCAAGATCAGCCCCAGCATTTT.

This sequence joins TRBV7-7 and TRBJ2-1; 7 positions match TRBD2. V trimming: 3 bases; J trimming: 4 bases; junction bases outside the gene matches: 12. Germline-derived CDR1 and CDR2 are SSHAT and FNYEAQ (reference sequence). This CDR3 region has 17 residues. The CDR3 nucleotides are TGTGCCAGCAGCTTCCCTCTCGGGGGGACCGGATACAATGAGCAGTTCTTC. Its translation is CASSFPLGGTGYNEQFF.

This clonotype appeared many times. The V and J genes are TRBV28 and TRBJ2-7; perhaps TRBD1 as D (5 bases). The CDR3 is 17 amino acids. The germline V and J ends were trimmed by 7 bases and 0 bases, with 22 bases remaining between them. The germline V gene encodes CDR1 MDHEN and CDR2 SYDVKM. For the CDR3, the DNA is TGTGCCAGCACCCTATTGACCCCGGGCAGGGCCTCCTACGAGCAGTACTTC. Translation: CASTLLTPGRASYEQYF.

This clonotype was seen ten or more times. The J gene is TRBJ1-2, the V gene TRBV18, with D uncertain. CDR3 length: 15 residues. Trimming pared 2 bases from V and 0 bases from J, leaving 10 bases between. CDR1 is KGHSH, CDR2 LQKENI, per germline. For the CDR3, the DNA is TGTGCCAGCTCACCAGGGCAGACGACTAACTATGGCTACACCTTC. Protein sequence: CASSPGQTTNYGYTF.

This clonotype was found many times. This chain uses TRBV7-2 with TRBJ2-3; 8 nucleotides match TRBD1. The germline CDR1 and CDR2 sequences are SGHTA and FQGNSA. V was pared by 1 base and J by 6 bases, with 9 bases of the junction left unmatched. The CDR3 has 16 amino acids. The CDR3 DNA sequence: TGTGCCAGCAGCTTAGTCGACGGACAGGGAACGGATACGCAGTATTTT. Encoded protein: CASSLVDGQGTDTQYF.

In this sample, this clonotype turned up many times. V usage is TRBV14 and J usage is TRBJ1-2; 10 bases map to TRBD1. CDR3 length: 15 amino acids. With 4 bases clipped from V and 2 bases from J, the junction kept 4 bases outside the gene matches. Germline lookup yields CDR1 SGHDN and CDR2 FVKESK. The CDR3 spells CASSRMGQGNYGYTF. CDR3 coding DNA: TGTGCCAGCAGCCGGATGGGACAGGGGAACTATGGCTACACCTTC.

The chain links TRBV29-1 to TRBJ1-1, with unresolved D. The V and J ends lost 1 base and 0 bases respectively, with 6 bases between them. The CDR3 runs 13 residues. Germline V gene lookup returns CDR1 SQVTM and CDR2 ANQGSEA. This CDR3 is CSVEAFMNTEAFF. In nucleotides, the CDR3 is TGCAGCGTTGAAGCATTCATGAACACTGAAGCTTTCTTT.

This clonotype was found many times. CDR3 in DNA: TGTGCCAGCAGTACTCGATTACACCCGAGCTCCTATAATTCACCCCTCCACTTT. Translation gives CASSTRLHPSSYNSPLHF. The J gene is TRBJ1-6, the V gene TRBV27; no reliable D call. Deletions cut 5 bases from V and 0 bases from J, with 17 bases between. This CDR3 contains 18 residues. Germline values: CDR1 MNHEY, CDR2 SMNVEV (reference sequence).

The genes are TRBV5-1 and TRBJ2-7; the match to TRBD1 covers 7 bases. Germline loops: CDR1 SGHRS, CDR2 YFSETQ. The junction had 14 bases not matched to a gene; V was cut back by 4 bases and J by 4 bases. The length of the CDR3 is 16 residues. DNA of the CDR3: TGCGCCAGCAGCGCACCTACCGGGACAGTGCGGTACGAGCAGTACTTC. It yields the protein CASSAPTGTVRYEQYF.

The sample holds a few counts of this clonotype. Its ends do not fully match the called genes, so a read error is possible. V gene TRBV6-2 or TRBV6-3 combines with J gene TRBJ2-3, with 7 bases lining up with TRBD2. The CDR3 loop spans 15 amino acids. From germline, CDR1 is MNHEY and CDR2 SVGEGT. The CDR3 spells CASSESGLAVDTQYF. In DNA form, the CDR3 reads TGCGCCAGCAGTGAGTCTGGGCTAGCGGTGGATACGCAGTATTTT.

This clonotype was seen only a few times. The chain links TRBV2 to TRBJ2-4, with TRBD1 matching 11 bases. The junction had 6 bases not matched to a gene; V was cut back by 8 bases and J by 6 bases. The CDR3 totals 14 residues. Germline V lookup: CDR1 SNHLY, CDR2 FYNNEI. CDR3 DNA sequence: TGTGCCAGCTCGTCCGGGACAGGGGGAAACATTCAGTACTTC. Its protein product is CASSSGTGGNIQYF.

The chain has TRBV5-1 and TRBJ1-4; D call uncertain. Trimming removed 0 bases from V and 6 bases from J, with 6 bases in between. Germline-derived CDR1 and CDR2 are SGHRS and YFSETQ. The CDR3 is made up of 13 amino acids. The CDR3 coding sequence is TGCGCCAGCAGCTTGGATACTTATGAAAAACTGTTTTTT. The encoded protein is CASSLDTYEKLFF. Full variable domain (missing parts from reference TRBV5-1 and TRBJ1-4): KAGVTQTPRYLIKTRGQQVTLSCSPISGHRSVSWYQQTPGQGLQFLFEYFSETQRNKGNFPGRFSGRQFSNSRSEMNVSTLELGDSALYLCASSLDTYEKLFFGSGTQLSVL.

This clonotype was picked up a small number of times. V and J are TRBV9 and TRBJ2-2; D might be TRBD2 (6 bases). V shed 5 bases and J shed 3 bases, with 14 bases lying between them. The CDR3 contains 15 residues. CDR1 and CDR2 from the germline V gene are SGDLS and YYNGEE. DNA of the CDR3: TGTGCCAGCAGTGGAGGGCTGGGGGACACCGGGGAGCTGTTTTTT. Translation gives CASSGGLGDTGELFF.

This clonotype has a handful of counts. Being one base from a much bigger clone, this may be a read error. The chain has TRBV20-1 and TRBJ1-5; a weak D match, TRBD1 (5 bases). The CDR3 spans 13 residues. V lost 3 bases to trimming and J lost 9 bases, with 15 bases between them. From germline, CDR1 is DFQATT and CDR2 SNEGSKA (reference sequence). Here the CDR3 DNA reads TGCAGTGCTAGCAGGGACGGGGGATCGCCCCAGCATTTT. This codes for CSASRDGGSPQHF.

This chain uses TRBV4-3 with TRBJ2-1; possible D gene TRBD1, 5 bases. TRBJ2-5 explains the end of the DNA better; the J call may be wrong. Germline lookup yields CDR1 LGHNA and CDR2 YSLEER. This CDR3 region has 15 residues. CDR3: CASSQAVRVRETQYF. DNA of the CDR3: TGCGCCAGCAGCCAAGCGGTCAGGGTCCGGGAGACCCAGTACTTC.

This clonotype has a handful of counts. This chain links TRBV5-1 with TRBJ2-7; tentatively, D is TRBD1 (5 bases). The CDR3 has 14 residues. Germline V gene lookup returns CDR1 SGHRS and CDR2 YFSETQ. Between the trimmed V and J ends, which lost 4 bases and 3 bases, there was a span of 14 bases. Here the CDR3 reads CASSPWQGGYEQYF. The CDR3 DNA sequence: TGCGCCAGCAGCCCCTGGCAGGGTGGCTACGAGCAGTACTTC.

There are many counts of this clonotype. The V and J genes are TRBV30 and TRBJ2-7; 8 bases fit TRBD1. The CDR3 totals 12 residues. From germline, CDR1 is GTSNPN and CDR2 SVGIG (reference sequence). Germline trimming cut 5 bases from V and 7 bases from J; bases unmatched to any gene: 7. The CDR3 sequence is CAWADRVEEQYF. The DNA for the CDR3 is TGTGCCTGGGCGGACAGGGTAGAAGAGCAGTACTTC.

Only a few counts were recorded for this clonotype. The chain recombines TRBV5-1 with TRBJ2-3, with D possibly matching TRBD1 (6 bases). The germline CDR1 and CDR2 sequences are SGHRS and YFSETQ. The CDR3 extends over 16 amino acids. The ends were cut back, 1 base at V and 3 bases at J, with 15 bases in the middle. The CDR3 loop is CASSLIATGVTDTQYF. The DNA for the CDR3 is TGCGCCAGCAGCTTGATTGCGACAGGTGTTACAGATACGCAGTATTTT. Together with reference TRBV5-1 and TRBJ2-3, the CDR3 gives the full variable domain: KAGVTQTPRYLIKTRGQQVTLSCSPISGHRSVSWYQQTPGQGLQFLFEYFSETQRNKGNFPGRFSGRQFSNSRSEMNVSTLELGDSALYLCASSLIATGVTDTQYFGPGTRLTVL.

The chain is built from TRBV6-6 and TRBJ2-5; possible D gene TRBD2, 6 bases. The CDR3 length is 13 residues. Looked up from germline, CDR1 is MNHNY and CDR2 is SVGAGI (reference sequence). V lost 0 bases and J lost 12, with 14 bases in between. The CDR3 DNA sequence: TGTGCCAGCAGTTACTCGCCCATGGGGACTGAGTACTTC. This sequence encodes CASSYSPMGTEYF.

This clonotype was counted a few times. The CDR3 spells CASSSGQGLAYEQYF. CDR3 nucleotides: TGTGCCAGCAGCTCCGGACAGGGTTTAGCATACGAGCAGTACTTC. The rearrangement joins TRBV13 to TRBJ2-7, with TRBD1 identical over 8 bases. The germline gives CDR1 PRHDT, CDR2 FYEKMQ (reference sequence). After removal of 4 bases from V and 4 bases from J, the junction contained 9 bases not matched to a gene. The CDR3 consists of 15 residues. The whole variable domain, remainder taken from reference TRBV13 and TRBJ2-7, is AAGVIQSPRHLIKEKRETATLKCYPIPRHDTVYWYQQGPGQDPQFLISFYEKMQSDKGSIPDRFSAQQFSDYHSELNMSSLELGDSALYFCASSSGQGLAYEQYFGPGTRLTVT.